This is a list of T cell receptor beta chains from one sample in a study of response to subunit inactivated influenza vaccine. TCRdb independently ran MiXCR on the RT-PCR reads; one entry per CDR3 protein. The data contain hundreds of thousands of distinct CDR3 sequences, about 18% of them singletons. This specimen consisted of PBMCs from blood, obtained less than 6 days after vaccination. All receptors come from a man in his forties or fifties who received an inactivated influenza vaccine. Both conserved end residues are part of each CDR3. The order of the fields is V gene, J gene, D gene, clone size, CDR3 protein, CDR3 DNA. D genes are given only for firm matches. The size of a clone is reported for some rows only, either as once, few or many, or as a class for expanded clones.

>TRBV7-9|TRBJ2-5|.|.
CASSLVPRFAGKETQYF
TGTGCCAGCAGCTTAGTACCCCGATTCGCGGGAAAAGAGACCCAGTACTTC
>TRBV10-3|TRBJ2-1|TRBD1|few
CAISGSGGKNEQFF
TGTGCCATCAGTGGGTCAGGGGGCAAGAATGAGCAGTTCTTC
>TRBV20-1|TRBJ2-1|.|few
CSACRGSYNEQFF
TGCAGCGCCTGCCGGGGCTCCTACAATGAGCAGTTCTTC
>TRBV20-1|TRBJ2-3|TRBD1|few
CSVQGDGTDTQYF
TGCAGTGTTCAGGGGGATGGCACAGATACGCAGTATTTT
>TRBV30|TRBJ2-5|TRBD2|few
CAWSVRASGKETQYF
TGTGCCTGGAGTGTAAGGGCTAGCGGGAAAGAGACCCAGTACTTC
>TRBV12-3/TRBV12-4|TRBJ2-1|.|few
CASRYGGPNEQFF
TGTGCCAGCAGGTACGGAGGGCCAAATGAGCAGTTCTTC
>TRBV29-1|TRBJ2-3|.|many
CSVRGADTQYF
TGCAGCGTTCGGGGCGCAGATACGCAGTATTTT
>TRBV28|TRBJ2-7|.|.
CASSPGLLCYEQYF
TGTGCCAGCAGCCCCGGGCTCCTCTGCTACGAGCAGTACTTC
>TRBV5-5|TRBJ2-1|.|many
CASSYGSHNEQFF
TGTGCCAGCAGTTACGGCAGCCACAATGAGCAGTTCTTC
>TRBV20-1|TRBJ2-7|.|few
CSAQNLARLYEQYF
TGCAGTGCTCAAAACCTAGCTAGGCTCTACGAGCAGTACTTC
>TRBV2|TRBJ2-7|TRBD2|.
CASSDSSGRASEQYF
TGTGCCAGCAGTGATTCGAGCGGGAGGGCCTCCGAGCAGTACTTC
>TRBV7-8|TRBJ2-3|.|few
CASSPLGGTDTQYF
TGTGCCAGCAGCCCACTGGGGGGCACAGATACGCAGTATTTT
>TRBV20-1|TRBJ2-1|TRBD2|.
CSARDPGLAGGHHEQFF
TGCAGTGCTAGAGATCCGGGACTAGCGGGAGGGCACCATGAGCAGTTCTTC
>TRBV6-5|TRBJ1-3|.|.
CASSSVGAPGNTIYF
TGTGCCAGCAGTTCAGTGGGGGCTCCTGGAAACACCATATATTTT
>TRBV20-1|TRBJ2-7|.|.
CSARAPEPSRPYYEQYF
TGCAGTGCTAGAGCTCCAGAACCGTCACGCCCCTACTACGAGCAGTACTTC
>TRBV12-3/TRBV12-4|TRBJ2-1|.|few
CASSLGATYNEQFF
TGTGCCAGCAGTTTAGGAGCCACCTACAATGAGCAGTTCTTC
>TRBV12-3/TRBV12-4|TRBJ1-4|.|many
CASSLYRGAVGEKLFF
TGTGCCAGCAGTTTATATCGGGGGGCCGTCGGTGAAAAACTGTTTTTT
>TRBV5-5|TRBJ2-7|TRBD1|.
CASSWDSPSYEQYF
TGTGCCAGCAGCTGGGACAGTCCCTCCTACGAGCAGTACTTC
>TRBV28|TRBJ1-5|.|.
CASIPDFNQPQHF
TGTGCCAGCATCCCGGACTTTAATCAGCCCCAGCATTTT
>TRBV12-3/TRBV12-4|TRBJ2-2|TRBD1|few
CASGDRGGPGELFF
TGTGCCAGCGGGGACAGGGGAGGTCCCGGGGAGCTGTTTTTT
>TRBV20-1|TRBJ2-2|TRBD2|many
CSASGGAGELFF
TGCAGTGCTAGTGGGGGGGCCGGGGAGCTGTTTTTT
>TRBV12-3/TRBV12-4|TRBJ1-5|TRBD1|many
CASSLGTSQGAQHF
TGTGCCAGCAGTTTAGGGACGTCCCAGGGGGCCCAGCATTTT
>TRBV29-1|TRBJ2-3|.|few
CSVEKAGGDTQYF
TGCAGCGTTGAAAAGGCTGGCGGGGATACGCAGTATTTT
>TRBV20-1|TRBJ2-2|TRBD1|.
CSATSLGQGSGTGELFF
TGCAGTGCTACCTCTCTCGGACAGGGGAGTGGTACCGGGGAGCTGTTTTTT
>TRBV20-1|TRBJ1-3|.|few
CSAPATPGNTIYF
TGCAGTGCCCCTGCCACGCCTGGAAACACCATATATTTT
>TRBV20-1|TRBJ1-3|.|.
CSARDGSGAGNTIYF
TGCAGTGCTAGAGATGGCTCAGGAGCTGGAAACACCATATATTTT
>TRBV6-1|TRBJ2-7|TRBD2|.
CASSLSTSGSREQYF
TGTGCCAGCAGTCTTTCGACTAGCGGGAGTCGGGAGCAGTACTTC
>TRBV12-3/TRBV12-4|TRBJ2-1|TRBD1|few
CASSLNRGKSNEQFF
TGTGCCAGCAGTTTAAACAGGGGGAAGTCAAATGAGCAGTTCTTC
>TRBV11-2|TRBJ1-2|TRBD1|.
CASSLGRGPFLTF
TGTGCCAGCAGCTTAGGCAGGGGGCCTTTTCTCACCTTC
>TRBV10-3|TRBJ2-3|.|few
CAISKTPPGDTQYF
TGTGCCATCAGTAAGACCCCCCCCGGAGATACGCAGTATTTT